A selection of T cell receptor beta chains follows, all from one sample in a study of blood T cells in healthy people across ages. TCRdb called the 5' RACE reads again in MiXCR, with one record for every CDR3 protein. The sample records 910,000 or so distinct CDR3 sequences, roughly 51% being singletons. The sequencing input was blood. Receptors originate from a woman aged 60-75 years in good health. The CDR3 runs from the conserved cysteine through the conserved F or W. A D gene is named only where the DNA matches it firmly. Expanded clones get a size class; other rows say once, few or many, or leave the size out.

>-|TRBJ2-1|-|TRBV7-9
TGTGCCAGCAGCTTCCCTGATGACAGGCGGATTACTATCAGCTCCTACAATGAGCAGTTCTTC
CASSFPDDRRITISSYNEQFF
>TRBD2|TRBJ2-1|-|TRBV20-1
TGCAGTGCTGGTATCGGGACTAGCGGGACCAATGAGCAGTTCTTC
CSAGIGTSGTNEQFF
>-|TRBJ2-7|few|TRBV21-1
TGTGCCAGCAGCAGCAGACTCCCCAGCTACGAGCAGTACTTC
CASSSRLPSYEQYF
>TRBD2|TRBJ2-3|-|TRBV4-1
TGCGCCAGCAGCAAACACGTTGGGACTACCAACACAGATACGCAGTATTTT
CASSKHVGTTNTDTQYF
>TRBD2|TRBJ2-1|-|TRBV3-1
TGTGCCAGCAGCTCGACCGGGACTAGCGGGGATTCCTACAATGAGCAGTTCTTC
CASSSTGTSGDSYNEQFF
>-|TRBJ2-6|-|TRBV24-1
TGTGCCACCAGTGTAGGGGGAACTGGGGCCAACGTCCTGACTTTC
CATSVGGTGANVLTF
>TRBD1|TRBJ2-6|-|TRBV6-1
TGTGCCAGCAGATCCGGGACAGGGTTCTCTGGGGCCAACGTCCTGACTTTC
CASRSGTGFSGANVLTF
>-|TRBJ1-2|-|TRBV15
TGTGCCACCAGCAGAGATCGAACAGGGTGGGGATATGGCTACACCTTC
CATSRDRTGWGYGYTF
>-|TRBJ2-7|-|TRBV11-2
TGTGCCAGCAGCTTAAAGTCCGAGCAGTACTTC
CASSLKSEQYF
>TRBD2|TRBJ2-1|once|TRBV20-1
TGCAGTGCTAGAGTGAGGACTAGCCCAGGGTACAATGAGCAGTTCTTC
CSARVRTSPGYNEQFF
>TRBD1|TRBJ1-1|-|TRBV7-9
TGTGCCAGCAGCCTACTAGGGACAGGGGGCATGAACACTGAAGCTTTCTTT
CASSLLGTGGMNTEAFF
>-|TRBJ2-7|few|TRBV15
TGTGCCACCAGCACACGAGGGGGGTCGTACGAGCAGTACTTC
CATSTRGGSYEQYF
>TRBD1|TRBJ2-5|-|TRBV29-1
TGCAGCGTTGAAGCCCCCAGGGGGACGAATGAGCAGTACTTC
CSVEAPRGTNEQYF
>-|TRBJ2-7|few|TRBV9
TGTGCCAGCTCATACGGCGGAGAAGACTACGAGCAGTACTTC
CASSYGGEDYEQYF
>-|TRBJ1-6|-|TRBV6-6
TGTGCCTGCAAGGACAGAACAAATTCACCCCTCCACTTT
CACKDRTNSPLHF
>TRBD1|TRBJ2-5|few|TRBV20-1
TGCAGTGCAGATGGACAGGGGCACGAGACCCAGTACTTC
CSADGQGHETQYF
>-|TRBJ2-3|-|TRBV18
TGTGCCAGCTCACCACCGCCAGTTTCAGATACGCAGTATTTT
CASSPPPVSDTQYF
>TRBD2|TRBJ2-3|-|TRBV27
TGTGCCAGCAGTTCCCTCGGGTGGGAGGGCCTGGATACGCAGTATTTT
CASSSLGWEGLDTQYF
>-|TRBJ1-1|-|TRBV28
TGTGCCAGCAGCCCAATTGGGACCGCGAACACTGAAGCTTTCTTT
CASSPIGTANTEAFF
>-|TRBJ1-2|few|TRBV12-3/TRBV12-4
TGTGCCAGCAGCCCGGGTTTTGCTTACGGCTACACCTTC
CASSPGFAYGYTF
>TRBD1|TRBJ1-2|-|TRBV20-1
TGCAGTGCTAGCATCGAGGGGGCGAACTATGGCTACACCTTC
CSASIEGANYGYTF
>-|TRBJ2-3|-|TRBV20-1
TGCAGTGCTCGACGGCGAGGGGGGCCAGATACGCAGTATTTT
CSARRRGGPDTQYF
>-|TRBJ1-1|-|TRBV5-1
TGCGCCAGCAGCCGAGAAGGGACACTGCGGGACACTGAAGCTTTCTTT
CASSREGTLRDTEAFF
>-|TRBJ2-7|few|TRBV5-1
TGCGCCAGCAGCTTGGCGGTGGGGGACTCTCGCGAGCAGTACTTC
CASSLAVGDSREQYF
>-|TRBJ2-3|-|TRBV27
TGTGCCAGCAGACCTATGGCCCTGAATACGCAGTATTTT
CASRPMALNTQYF
>-|TRBJ2-4|-|TRBV6-2/TRBV6-3
TGTGCCAGCAGTTTCCGGTGGCTGCCTGAGCAGTACTTC
CASSFRWLPEQYF
>TRBD2|TRBJ2-7|-|TRBV4-2
TGTGCCAGCAGCCAAGACGGTGCGGGAGGGAGCTACGAGCAGTACTTC
CASSQDGAGGSYEQYF
>TRBD1|TRBJ2-2|-|TRBV20-1
TGCAGTGCCACCGGGACAGGGGGCACCGGGGAGCTGTTTTTT
CSATGTGGTGELFF
>-|TRBJ1-2|-|TRBV20-1
TGCAGTGCTCCGGAGGGATTGGCCTACTATGGCTACACCTTC
CSAPEGLAYYGYTF
>-|TRBJ1-2|-|TRBV20-1
TGCAGTGCTAGTGGGGCTAGACAATTCTACACCTTC
CSASGARQFYTF
>-|TRBJ1-3|once|TRBV11-2
TGTGCCAGCAGCTTAGATCGAAACACCATATATTTT
CASSLDRNTIYF
>-|TRBJ2-1|-|TRBV24-1
TGTGCCACCAGGGATTCGACAGTCAATGAGCAGTTCTTC
CATRDSTVNEQFF
>TRBD2|TRBJ2-7|-|TRBV4-3
TGCGCCAGCAGCCAAGATAGCAGCGGGAGTAAGTACGAGCAGTACTTC
CASSQDSSGSKYEQYF
>TRBD2|TRBJ2-7|-|TRBV20-1
TGCAGTGCTAGTTCGTTAACGGGAGGGTTCTACAATGAGCAGTACTTC
CSASSLTGGFYNEQYF
>-|TRBJ1-1|-|TRBV29-1
TGCAGCGTTGGAGGCAGCGGAAACACTGAAGCTTTCTTT
CSVGGSGNTEAFF
>-|TRBJ1-4|-|TRBV6-6
TGTGCCAGCAGGGAAAATGAAAAACTGTTTTTT
CASRENEKLFF
>TRBD1|TRBJ2-1|-|TRBV3-1
TGTGCCAGCAGCCAACTAAAGACAGGGGTCTATCACAATGAGCAGTTCTTC
CASSQLKTGVYHNEQFF
>-|TRBJ2-3|-|TRBV4-1
TGCGCCAACAGCTTTCCAGCGGGCTACACAGATACGCAGTATTTT
CANSFPAGYTDTQYF
>-|TRBJ2-7|-|TRBV11-2
TGTGCCAGCAGCTTAGGGGGCCTCCTCTCCTACGAGCAGTACTTC
CASSLGGLLSYEQYF
>-|TRBJ2-3|once|TRBV28
TGTGCCAGCAGTTTAGGTGGGGGACTCTTCCGGACAGATACGCAGTATTTT
CASSLGGGLFRTDTQYF
>-|TRBJ2-7|-|TRBV4-3
TGCGCCAGCAGCCAAGTATTCGGCGGGAACTCCTACGAGCAGTACTTC
CASSQVFGGNSYEQYF
>-|TRBJ2-5|-|TRBV11-3
TGTGCCAGCAGCTTGAACACGGGTGAGACCCAGTACTTC
CASSLNTGETQYF